Shown below are 18 T cell receptor beta chains from a single sample sequenced in a study of blood T cells in healthy people across ages. With a J-beta primer mix and a sample-barcoded 5' primer, a second PCR ran about 7 to 12 cycles. TCRdb passed the 5' RACE reads through MiXCR, listing each CDR3 protein once. In the table there are 730,000 or so distinct CDR3 sequences, approximately 40% of which are singletons. Sequencing was performed on blood. The receptors derive from a man of 80 years or more in good health.

The chain links TRBV21-1 to TRBJ1-3. TRBV21-1 is assigned pseudogene status. This CDR3 is built from 14 residues. CDR3 nucleotide sequence: TGTGCCAGCAGCAAAGCGTTCAGACGAAACACCATATATTTT. Amino acids: CASSKAFRRNTIYF.

The gene calls are TRBV14 and TRBJ1-1; D may be TRBD1 (6 bases). The germline V gene has CDR1 SGHDN and CDR2 FVKESK. The CDR3 spans 15 residues. V shed 4 bases and J shed 0 bases, with 12 bases lying between them. Here the CDR3 reads CASSLPGQLNTEAFF. CDR3 DNA: TGTGCCAGCAGCCTACCCGGACAGCTGAACACTGAAGCTTTCTTT.

V usage is TRBV20-1 and J usage is TRBJ2-3; a possible D gene is TRBD1 (6 bases). Trimming shortened V by 1 base and J by 7 bases, and 15 bases separated the two germline ends. Germline CDR1 DFQATT, CDR2 SNEGSKA (reference sequence). This CDR3 region has 14 residues. CDR3 DNA sequence: TGCAGTGCTAGAGCCCCGGGACAATACAATACGCAGTATTTT. It specifies CSARAPGQYNTQYF.

The V call is TRBV2, the J call TRBJ1-1; D is possibly TRBD1 (5 bases). Trimming pared 2 bases from V and 6 bases from J, leaving 16 bases between. This CDR3 has 15 amino acids. Germline CDR1 is SNHLY and CDR2 is FYNNEI. Here the CDR3 DNA reads TGTGCCAGCAGTGAACAAAGGGGCAATAGGGCTGAAGCTTTCTTT. The encoded protein is CASSEQRGNRAEAFF.

V gene TRBV4-2 combines with J gene TRBJ1-1, with unresolved D. In germline, CDR1 is LGHNA, CDR2 YNFKEQ. There are 15 residues in the CDR3. V dropped 1 base and J dropped 3 bases, with 12 bases sitting between them. The CDR3 nucleotides are TGTGCCAGCAGCCAAGGTCCAGGATCCTACACTGAAGCTTTCTTT. Its protein product is CASSQGPGSYTEAFF.

The genes are TRBV20-1 and TRBJ2-3, with no clear D. V was clipped by 7 bases and J by 2 bases, with 16 bases between them. CDR1 and CDR2 (germline): DFQATT, SNEGSKA (reference sequence). This CDR3 is built from 14 residues. Here the CDR3 reads CSVSRVPHTDTQYF. For the CDR3, the DNA is TGCAGTGTCTCCCGAGTCCCCCACACAGATACGCAGTATTTT.

This clonotype was seen a single time. V and J are TRBV6-5 and TRBJ2-1; 14 bases fit TRBD2. The CDR3 extends over 18 amino acids. Trimming removed 2 bases from V and 13 bases from J; junction bases left unmatched: 16. Germline CDR1 reads MNHEY; CDR2 reads SVGAGI. CDR3 sequence reads: CASSYGTSGSVYRETQFF. The CDR3 region has the DNA TGTGCCAGCAGTTACGGGACTAGCGGGAGTGTATACAGAGAGACCCAGTTCTTC.

This clonotype was found many times. The rearrangement joins TRBV25-1 to TRBJ2-5, with D maybe TRBD1 (6 bases). Trimming pared 6 bases from V and 3 bases from J, leaving 14 bases between. This CDR3 region has 14 residues. Germline assignment: CDR1 MGHDK and CDR2 SYGVNS. CDR3 region: CASSRNRQEETQYF. The DNA for the CDR3 is TGTGCCAGCAGCCGAAATCGACAGGAAGAGACCCAGTACTTC.

The V call is TRBV6-6, the J call TRBJ1-6, with 12 nucleotides matching TRBD1. Germline values: CDR1 MNHNY, CDR2 SVGAGI (reference sequence). The V and J ends lost 8 bases and 7 bases, in that order; junction bases with no gene match: 0. There are 13 residues in the CDR3. CDR3 sequence (DNA): TGTGCCAGCGGGACAGGGGGCAATTCACCCCTCCACTTT. It codes for CASGTGGNSPLHF.

Details on this clonotype: This may come from a read error, since a much larger clone is one base off. This chain joins TRBV4-3 and TRBJ2-6, with 7 bases that match TRBD1. The V and J ends lost 4 bases and 3 bases, in that order; junction bases with no gene match: 9. The germline V gene has CDR1 LGHNA and CDR2 YSLEER. The CDR3 is 17 amino acids. The CDR3 region has the DNA TGCGCCAGCAGCCGAGATGCAGGGGGTGGTGGGGCCAACGTCCTGACTTTC. Protein sequence: CASSRDAGGGGANVLTF.

The genes are TRBV7-9 and TRBJ2-7; D gene ambiguous. Trimming cost V 5 bases and J 1 base, with 9 bases left between them. The CDR3 length is 13 residues. Germline V gene lookup returns CDR1 SEHNR and CDR2 FQNEAQ (reference sequence). CDR3 nucleotide sequence: TGTGCCAGCAGCGGTCGGACGTCCTACGAGCAGTACTTC. It specifies CASSGRTSYEQYF.

In this sample, this clonotype turned up a few times. The rearrangement uses TRBV5-6 and TRBJ2-7; D tentatively fits TRBD1 or TRBD2 (5 bases each). Between the trimmed V and J ends, which lost 0 bases and 9 bases, there was a span of 16 bases. The length of the CDR3 is 14 residues. Germline V lookup: CDR1 SGHDT, CDR2 YYEEEE. CDR3 DNA sequence: TGTGCCAGCAGCTTGGGAGTAGCCCCGAGGGGGCAGTACTTC. Protein sequence: CASSLGVAPRGQYF.

The chain is built from TRBV7-9 and TRBJ2-1; 7 nucleotides line up with TRBD2. The germline gives CDR1 SEHNR, CDR2 FQNEAQ (reference sequence). This CDR3 comprises 12 residues. After removal of 5 bases from V and 9 bases from J, the junction contained 4 bases not matched to a gene. The CDR3 nucleotides read TGTGCCAGCAGCAAACTAGCGTCTGAGCAGTTCTTC. Its protein is CASSKLASEQFF.

This clonotype was picked up a small number of times. The CDR3 bases are TGTGCCAGCAGCCCTCTTTTGGTAGATGGCTACACCTTC. Residues: CASSPLLVDGYTF. The chain is built from TRBV7-2 and TRBJ1-2; D gene ambiguous. Germline V CDR1 and CDR2: SGHTA, FQGNSA. V was pared by 5 bases and J by 6 bases, with 13 bases between. The CDR3 contains 13 residues.

As for this clonotype: A much more abundant neighbour one base away suggests this may be a read error. CDR3: CASRQGGQGNSPPHF. The CDR3 DNA sequence: TGCGCCAGCAGGCAAGGTGGACAGGGGAATTCACCCCCCCACTTT. The chain carries TRBV4-3 and TRBJ1-6, with TRBD1 identical over 9 bases. The germline gives CDR1 LGHNA, CDR2 YSLEER. The CDR3 has 15 residues.

This clonotype was counted ten times or more. V gene TRBV6-1 combines with J gene TRBJ2-3; no clear D. The V end was cut by 6 bases, the J end by 3 bases, with 4 bases between. CDR1 is MNHNS, CDR2 SASEGT, per germline. This CDR3 is 11 amino acids long. The CDR3 reads CASRNTDTQYF. DNA of the CDR3: TGTGCCAGCAGGAATACAGATACGCAGTATTTT.

This clonotype was found many times. A much larger clone differs by one base, so this may be a read error. The chain recombines TRBV10-3 with TRBJ1-5, with D uncertain. Germline-derived CDR1 and CDR2 are ENHRY and SYGVKD. CDR3 length equals 13 residues. Trimming removed 4 bases at V and 4 bases at J, with 8 bases between. The CDR3 reads CAISGTENQPQHF. The CDR3 DNA sequence: TGTGCCATCAGTGGCACCGAGAATCAGCCCCAGCATTTT.

The chain carries TRBV6-5 and TRBJ2-1, with D perhaps matching TRBD1 (5 bases). In germline, CDR1 is MNHEY, CDR2 SVGAGI. With 8 bases removed from V and 3 bases from J, the gap between germline ends came to 8 bases. The CDR3 has 12 amino acids. Written as DNA, the CDR3 is TGTGCCAGCGGCAGGGTCTACAATGAGCAGTTCTTC. This codes for CASGRVYNEQFF.